The 9 T cell receptor beta chains in this list originate from one sample, sequenced in a study of T cells in Graves' hyperthyroidism and ophthalmopathy. There were TCR beta CDR3 regions amplified from RNA transcripts. TCR CDR3 regions were first amplified by RT-PCR with HTBI primers. MiXCR was run by TCRdb on the multiplex PCR reads, yielding one entry per CDR3 protein. There are about 410,000 distinct CDR3 sequences in the sample; 13% to 15% occur only once, and roughly a fifth lies in the top ten. Sequencing was performed on blood. Every receptor here comes from a woman in her twenties or thirties with Graves' ophthalmopathy.

This clonotype was observed at least ten times. V is TRBV7-2 and J is TRBJ1-6; tentatively, D is TRBD1 (5 bases). The CDR3 is made up of 17 amino acids. The V end was cut by 5 bases, the J end by 10 bases, with 24 bases between. Germline CDR1 is SGHTA and CDR2 is FQGNSA. The CDR3 region is CASSAQFEISGGSPLHF. The CDR3, as DNA: TGTGCCAGCAGCGCCCAATTCGAAATAAGCGGGGGGTCACCCCTCCACTTT.

This clonotype was observed many times. This chain joins TRBV30 and TRBJ2-7; D possibly corresponds to TRBD2 (6 bases). The germline V gene has CDR1 GTSNPN and CDR2 SVGIG (reference sequence). The CDR3 is made up of 14 amino acids. V lost 1 base and J lost 2, with 12 bases in between. The CDR3 DNA reads as TGTGCCTGGAGTGACGGGAGTAAGACCTACGAGCAGTACTTC. Its translation is CAWSDGSKTYEQYF. The full variable domain, rest sourced from reference TRBV30 and TRBJ2-7, is SQTIHQWPATLVQPVGSPLSLECTVEGTSNPNLYWYRQAAGRGLQLLFYSVGIGQISSEVPQNLSASRPQDRQFILSSKKLLLSDSGFYLCAWSDGSKTYEQYFGPGTRLTVT.

This clonotype was picked up many times. The rearrangement uses TRBV30 and TRBJ2-7; D is undetermined. Germline V gene sequence: CDR1 GTSNPN, CDR2 SVGIG (reference sequence). Trimming took off 2 bases at V and 6 bases at J, with 11 bases between the two ends. The CDR3 covers 12 residues. The CDR3 bases are TGTGCCTGGAGTCCCCGGCTCCGCGAGCAGTACTTC. This encodes CAWSPRLREQYF.

In this sample, this clonotype turned up once. This chain uses TRBV11-1 with TRBJ2-3, with 9 bases aligning to TRBD2. The CDR3 extends over 17 amino acids. Trimming took 3 bases from V and 2 from J; bases not matched to a gene: 9. In germline, CDR1 is SGHAT, CDR2 FQDESV (reference sequence). Here the CDR3 reads CASSFLLAGAHTDTQYF. CDR3 bases: TGTGCCAGCAGCTTTCTTTTAGCGGGGGCCCACACAGATACGCAGTATTTT.

The V and J genes are TRBV25-1 and TRBJ2-7, with 7 bases aligning to TRBD1. With 2 bases clipped from V and 3 bases from J, the junction kept 7 bases outside the gene matches. CDR3 length equals 15 residues. Germline V gene data show CDR1 as MGHDK and CDR2 as SYGVNS. The DNA of the CDR3 is TGTGCCAGCAGTGAAGAGATGGGACAGTTCTACGAGCAGTACTTC. This gives the protein CASSEEMGQFYEQYF.

This clonotype showed up many times. The chain couples TRBV6-6 to TRBJ2-1; weak D call: TRBD2 (7 bases). V lost 2 bases, J lost 9 bases, and 14 bases lay in between. CDR3 length: 14 amino acids. CDR1 and CDR2 from the germline V gene are MNHNY and SVGAGI (reference sequence). DNA for the CDR3: TGTGCCAGCAGTTACAGGGGGAGGGTCGGTGAGCAGTTCTTC. It specifies CASSYRGRVGEQFF.

This clonotype was detected many times. The chain joins TRBV20-1 to TRBJ2-1; 8 bases line up with TRBD2. The CDR3 contains 16 residues. CDR1 is DFQATT and CDR2 is SNEGSKA in the germline V gene (reference sequence). Losses at the gene ends were 5 bases for V and 7 bases for J; bases not matched to a gene: 16. Here the CDR3 DNA reads TGCAGTGCTCCAGAACCCGGGGGGGCGGTAAGGAATGAGCAGTTCTTC. It yields the protein CSAPEPGGAVRNEQFF.

Notes on this clonotype: A read error is possible here, since a much larger clone lies one base away. The chain links TRBV2 to TRBJ1-1; D is unclear. V lost 10 bases and J lost 4, with 10 bases in between. There are 11 residues in the CDR3. The germline V gene encodes CDR1 SNHLY and CDR2 FYNNEI. The CDR3 here is CANTSGTEAFF. The CDR3 bases are TGTGCCAACACGTCGGGCACTGAAGCTTTCTTT.

This clonotype was observed a handful of times. This chain joins TRBV20-1 and TRBJ1-5; D unresolved. V lost 0 bases, J lost 3 bases, and 15 bases lay in between. Looked up from germline, CDR1 is DFQATT and CDR2 is SNEGSKA (reference sequence). The CDR3 is made up of 16 amino acids. CDR3 in amino acids: CSARDPRLSYNQPQHF. In nucleotides, the CDR3 is TGCAGTGCTAGAGACCCCCGGCTCTCCTACAATCAGCCCCAGCATTTT.